Shown below are 16 T cell receptor beta chains from a single sample sequenced in a study of CD8+CD57+ T cells in acquired aplastic anemia. Genomic DNA provided the template from which TCR beta VDJ and CDR3 profiles were obtained. TCRdb itself ran the reads through MiXCR, one entry per CDR3 protein. The table records about 190,000 distinct CDR3 sequences, approximately 50% of them present only once. The source material was sorted CD4+, CD8+, or CD8+CD57+ T cells (not recorded which) from PBMCs. Source of these receptors: a human donor in good health, serving as a control.

This clonotype came up many times. The rearrangement uses TRBV12-3 or TRBV12-4 and TRBJ1-5; D not certain. This CDR3 is built from 13 residues. The V and J ends lost 1 base and 5 bases respectively, with 6 bases between them. The CDR3 DNA reads as TGTGCCAGCAGTTTAGGGGAGGATCAGCCCCAGCATTTT. Residues: CASSLGEDQPQHF.

This clonotype came up many times. The rearrangement joins TRBV6-2 or TRBV6-3 to TRBJ1-6; TRBD1 matches 11 bases. Germline V gene sequence: CDR1 MNHEY, CDR2 SVGEGT. The ends lost 8 bases at V and 9 bases at J; junction bases unmatched: 12. The CDR3 has 16 amino acids. The CDR3 loop is CASRTPGQGVTSPLHF. For the CDR3, the DNA is TGTGCCAGCCGCACACCGGGACAGGGGGTTACTTCACCCCTCCACTTT.

This clonotype was seen ten or more times. The chain carries TRBV20-1 and TRBJ2-1, with D unclear. Germline V gene lookup returns CDR1 DFQATT and CDR2 SNEGSKA (reference sequence). Trimming removed 0 bases from V and 3 bases from J, with 6 bases in between. The CDR3 runs 13 residues. The CDR3 loop is CSARDLIYNEQFF. DNA for the CDR3: TGCAGTGCTAGAGACCTGATCTACAATGAGCAGTTCTTC.

V is TRBV2 and J is TRBJ1-4; possible D gene TRBD1, 6 bases. In germline, CDR1 is SNHLY, CDR2 FYNNEI. This CDR3 comprises 17 residues. With 5 bases removed from V and 0 bases from J, the gap between germline ends came to 16 bases. The CDR3 DNA reads TGTGCCAGCAGTAAGACCGGGACACCTGCAACTAATGAAAAACTGTTTTTT. Translation gives CASSKTGTPATNEKLFF.

The V gene is TRBV9, the J gene TRBJ2-2; TRBD2 matches at 14 bases. After removal of 0 bases from V and 7 bases from J, the junction contained 8 bases not matched to a gene. The CDR3 is made up of 18 amino acids. Germline V gene sequence: CDR1 SGDLS, CDR2 YYNGEE. CDR3 sequence: CASSVGGLAGEPGGELFF. As DNA, the CDR3 is TGTGCCAGCAGCGTAGGGGGACTAGCGGGGGAGCCGGGCGGGGAGCTGTTTTTT.

This clonotype was detected a few times. This chain's CDR3 is CAISEVTGGPYEQYF. The CDR3 DNA sequence: TGTGCCATCAGTGAGGTGACAGGGGGTCCCTACGAGCAGTACTTC. V usage is TRBV10-3 and J usage is TRBJ2-7; 9 bases map to TRBD1. The CDR3 length is 15 residues. The germline CDR1 and CDR2 sequences are ENHRY and SYGVKD. Trimming removed 2 bases from V and 2 bases from J; junction bases left unmatched: 4.

The gene calls are TRBV29-1 and TRBJ2-5; a weak D match, TRBD1 (6 bases). Germline values: CDR1 SQVTM, CDR2 ANQGSEA. The V end was cut by 7 bases, the J end by 7 bases, with 10 bases between. The CDR3 covers 10 residues. The chain's CDR3 is CSAKTGTQYF. As DNA, the CDR3 is TGCAGCGCGAAGACAGGGACCCAGTACTTC.

Comment on this clonotype: The conserved final phenylalanine or tryptophan is absent from the CDR3, which likely points to a read error. Because the CDR3's place on the DNA is in doubt, the DNA is left out and the CDR3 is given as listed by TCRdb. The V call is TRBV20-1, the J call TRBJ1-4; the table calls TRBD1, which could not be checked here. CDR1 and CDR2 from the germline V gene are DFQATT and SNEGSKA (reference sequence). From its first to its last residue, the CDR3 has 13 amino acids. The CDR3 sequence: CSARGANVLTFGA.

This clonotype was observed many times. The chain carries TRBV2 and TRBJ2-2; D gene ambiguous. The CDR3 totals 14 residues. From germline, CDR1 is SNHLY and CDR2 FYNNEI. V gave up 1 base and J gave up 4 bases, with 7 bases separating them. The CDR3, as DNA: TGTGCCAGCAGTGAAGAGTACCTCACCGGGGAGCTGTTTTTT. Its protein is CASSEEYLTGELFF.

V is TRBV7-9 and J is TRBJ1-1; D not certain. Germline CDR1 reads SEHNR; CDR2 reads FQNEAQ (reference sequence). This CDR3 contains 13 residues. Deletions cut 4 bases from V and 3 bases from J, with 9 bases between. CDR3 bases: TGTGCCAGCAGCTACTCAGCGTACACTGAAGCTTTCTTT. Its translation is CASSYSAYTEAFF.

This clonotype was detected many times. This CDR3 reads CSASTAGGGNTIYF. The CDR3 DNA reads TGCAGTGCTTCAACGGCGGGAGGTGGAAACACCATATATTTT. V is TRBV20-1 and J is TRBJ1-3; D is unclear. Per the germline V gene, CDR1 is DFQATT and CDR2 is SNEGSKA (reference sequence). Deletions cut 5 bases from V and 3 bases from J, with 14 bases between. The length of the CDR3 is 14 residues.

Many counts were recorded for this clonotype. The chain employs TRBV20-1 and TRBJ2-3; D gene ambiguous. V lost 0 bases to trimming and J lost 8 bases, with 9 bases between them. Germline-derived CDR1 and CDR2 are DFQATT and SNEGSKA (reference sequence). This CDR3 is built from 12 residues. The CDR3, as DNA: TGCAGTGCTAGAGAACCACCAAGTACGCAGTATTTT. Translated, it gives CSAREPPSTQYF.

Ten or more counts support this clonotype. This chain uses TRBV6-1 with TRBJ2-1; 9 bases agree with TRBD1. This CDR3 has 16 amino acids. Trimming removed 7 bases from V and 3 bases from J; junction bases left unmatched: 10. The germline V gene encodes CDR1 MNHNS and CDR2 SASEGT. The CDR3 protein is CASNPGTGSLYNEQFF. The CDR3 DNA is TGTGCCAGCAATCCCGGGACAGGGTCTCTCTACAATGAGCAGTTCTTC.

There are many counts of this clonotype. The chain carries TRBV20-1 and TRBJ2-7; D unresolved. Deletions cut 3 bases from V and 0 bases from J, with 12 bases between. CDR3 length equals 14 residues. Germline CDR1 DFQATT, CDR2 SNEGSKA (reference sequence). The CDR3 DNA sequence: TGCAGTGCTAGTCCCAGTCGGAGCTCCTACGAGCAGTACTTC. Residues: CSASPSRSSYEQYF.

Remarks on this clonotype: In this CDR3 the conserved last residue, phenylalanine or tryptophan, is missing, so a read error is likely. The DNA is left out, because the CDR3 cannot be placed on it with certainty; the CDR3 is given as TCRdb lists it. The chain has TRBV19 and TRBJ2-5; TRBD2 is the table's D call and was not checked against the DNA. The CDR3 has 11 amino acids, counting both end residues. Germline-derived CDR1 and CDR2 are LNHDA and SQIVND (reference sequence). CDR3 residues: CASSLLAGMYT.

The rearrangement joins TRBV10-3 to TRBJ2-6; 12 bases align to TRBD1. The CDR3 is 20 amino acids. J lost 2 bases, V lost 6 bases, and 14 bases had no gene match. The germline V gene encodes CDR1 ENHRY and CDR2 SYGVKD. The CDR3 DNA reads TGTGCCATCAGGGCCGGGACAGGGGGCAGTAAGGAGACTGGGGCCAACGTCCTGACTTTC. Its protein product is CAIRAGTGGSKETGANVLTF.